One and the same sample provided the 2 T cell receptor beta chains below, sequenced in a study of cytomegalovirus exposure and HLA in healthy donors. PCR involved 60 Vbeta and 13 Jbeta primers. Clones were sequenced by immunoSEQ multiplex PCR, and TCRdb holds only the in-frame ones, with some missing. This sample has more than 95,000 clones, with 9.5% found just once. The specimen sequenced was PBMCs. These TCRs come from a man aged 25-40 years in good health and CMV-seronegative.

This clone was seen a few times. V usage is TRBV7-2 and J usage is TRBJ2-3; the match to TRBD2 covers 11 bases. V shed 5 bases, J shed 4 bases, and the junction held 5 bases outside the gene matches. CDR1 is SGHTA and CDR2 is FQGNSA in the germline V gene. The CDR3 sequence is 15 residues long. This CDR3 is CASSHPTSGADTQYF. The CDR3 nucleotides are TGTGCCAGCAGCCACCCGACTAGCGGGGCAGATACGCAGTATTTT. The variable domain in full, completed from reference TRBV7-2 and TRBJ2-3, reads GAGVSQSPSNKVTEKGKDVELRCDPISGHTALYWYRQSLGQGLEFLIYFQGNSAPDKSGLPSDRFSAERTGGSVSTLTIQRTQQEDSAVYLCASSHPTSGADTQYFGPGTRLTVL.

This clone was counted only a few times. The genes are TRBV4-2 and TRBJ1-5; the match to TRBD1 covers 7 bases. The J segment lost 6 bases and the V segment lost 1 base, leaving 6 bases of the junction unmatched. Germline V CDR1 and CDR2: LGHNA, YNFKEQ. This CDR3 comprises 15 residues. The CDR3 nucleotides read TGTGCCAGCAGCCAAGTTCAGGGGGTAGGTCAGCCCCAGCATTTT. Its protein is CASSQVQGVGQPQHF.